The 22 T cell receptor beta chains below come from one sample, sequenced in a study of T cell responses to AZD1222 COVID-19 vaccine. The table came from immunoSEQ multiplex PCR; TCRdb's copy has only in-frame clones and leaves some out. The table records 150,000 to 200,000 clones, 90% to 95% of them present only once. The sequencing used peripheral blood, collected 28 days after the second AZD1222 dose. Receptors were obtained from an adult who received the AZD1222 COVID-19 vaccine.

The sample holds one count of this clone. The chain uses TRBV11-2 and TRBJ1-3; D is unresolved. Trimming pared 4 bases from V and 4 bases from J, leaving 14 bases between. CDR3 length equals 15 residues. Germline V gene lookup returns CDR1 SGHAT and CDR2 FQNNGV. The CDR3 reads CASSSRVLGGNTIYF. The DNA for the CDR3 is TGTGCCAGCAGCTCCCGGGTACTTGGAGGAAACACCATATATTTT. Combining the CDR3 with reference TRBV11-2 and TRBJ1-3 gives the whole variable domain EAGVAQSPRYKIIEKRQSVAFWCNPISGHATLYWYQQILGQGPKLLIQFQNNGVVDDSQLPKDRFSAERLKGVDSTLKIQPAKLEDSAVYLCASSSRVLGGNTIYFGEGSWLTVV.

This chain joins TRBV30 and TRBJ2-2; TRBD1 might be the D (6 bases). The CDR3 is 13 amino acids. Looked up from germline, CDR1 is GTSNPN and CDR2 is SVGIG (reference sequence). V was trimmed by 2 bases and J by 7 bases, leaving 11 bases between them. DNA of the CDR3: TGTGCCTGGAGTTTAAGGGGGTTCGGGGAGCTGTTTTTT. This sequence encodes CAWSLRGFGELFF. Full variable domain (remainder filled in from reference TRBV30 and TRBJ2-2): SQTIHQWPATLVQPVGSPLSLECTVEGTSNPNLYWYRQAAGRGLQLLFYSVGIGQISSEVPQNLSASRPQDRQFILSSKKLLLSDSGFYLCAWSLRGFGELFFGEGSRLTVL.

The chain is built from TRBV5-5 and TRBJ2-7; weak D call: TRBD2 (6 bases). Per the germline V gene, CDR1 is SGHKS and CDR2 is YYEKEE (reference sequence). This CDR3 is built from 15 residues. V lost 4 bases, J lost 3 bases, and 17 bases lay in between. CDR3: CASSPGVAELYEQYF. Here the CDR3 DNA reads TGTGCCAGCAGCCCCGGGGTAGCGGAGCTCTACGAGCAGTACTTC.

This rearrangement joins TRBV5-1 to TRBJ1-1, with TRBD1 matching over 8 bases. The germline V gene encodes CDR1 SGHRS and CDR2 YFSETQ. Losses at the gene ends were 4 bases for V and 0 bases for J; bases not matched to a gene: 5. The CDR3 loop spans 15 amino acids. CDR3 DNA sequence: TGCGCCAGCAGCCTCCGACAGGGGCTGAACACTGAAGCTTTCTTT. As protein: CASSLRQGLNTEAFF.

This clone was recorded a few times. CDR3 DNA sequence: TGTGCCACCAGCCGGACTAGCGGTTCCTACAATGAGCAGTTCTTC. It yields the protein CATSRTSGSYNEQFF. The V call is TRBV15, the J call TRBJ2-1; 10 bases line up with TRBD2. V shed 5 bases, J shed 1 base, and the junction held 2 bases outside the gene matches. The CDR3 length is 15 residues. The germline gives CDR1 LNHNV, CDR2 YYDKDF (reference sequence).

In nucleotides, the CDR3 is TGTGCCAGCAGCTCTTTAGCGGGATACTACAATGAGCAGTTCTTC. This encodes CASSSLAGYYNEQFF. The J gene is TRBJ2-1, the V gene TRBV7-9, with 8 bases matching TRBD2. Germline V lookup: CDR1 SEHNR, CDR2 FQNEAQ (reference sequence). The ends lost 4 bases at V and 3 bases at J; junction bases unmatched: 5. The CDR3 is 15 residues long.

As concerns this clone: The germline gene is not matched at one end of the junction; a read error may be the cause. The chain recombines TRBV6-2 or TRBV6-3 with TRBJ1-1; TRBD1 aligns across 8 bases. This CDR3 has 14 residues. Germline CDR1 and CDR2: MNHEY and SVGEGT. CDR3 amino acids: CASIYRGTNTEAFF. The CDR3 DNA reads TGTGCCAGCATTTACAGGGGGACTAACACTGAAGCTTTCTTT.

This chain links TRBV27 with TRBJ2-1, with D unclear. The germline CDR1 and CDR2 sequences are MNHEY and SMNVEV (reference sequence). V was trimmed by 7 bases and J by 6 bases, leaving 13 bases between them. The CDR3 is 13 amino acids. CDR3 sequence (DNA): TGTGCCAGCACCCCCGGGCCCCCCAATGAGCAGTTCTTC. Amino acid sequence: CASTPGPPNEQFF.

The chain couples TRBV5-4 to TRBJ2-3; weak D call: TRBD2 (6 bases). CDR1 is SGHNT and CDR2 is YYREEE in the germline V gene (reference sequence). Trimming removed 0 bases from V and 4 bases from J, with 12 bases in between. The CDR3 length is 15 residues. CDR3 sequence reads: CASSLGSSEADTQYF. In nucleotides, the CDR3 is TGTGCCAGCAGCTTGGGATCTAGCGAGGCAGATACGCAGTATTTT.

The V call is TRBV29-1, the J call TRBJ1-2, with D possibly matching TRBD1 (5 bases). Between the trimmed V and J ends, which lost 7 bases and 1 base, there was a span of 25 bases. The germline gives CDR1 SQVTM, CDR2 ANQGSEA. The CDR3 has 17 amino acids. DNA of the CDR3: TGCAGCGCCCGGGGCGGGACGGGGAGGTGGGGTAACTATGGCTACACCTTC. It encodes CSARGGTGRWGNYGYTF.

The chain employs TRBV11-2 and TRBJ2-1; 7 nucleotides line up with TRBD2. In germline, CDR1 is SGHAT, CDR2 FQNNGV. The CDR3 has 11 amino acids. Germline trimming cut 5 bases from V and 10 bases from J; bases unmatched to any gene: 2. DNA for the CDR3: TGTGCCAGCAGCCTGGGAGGGGAGCAGTTCTTC. The encoded protein is CASSLGGEQFF.

The rearrangement links TRBV11-2 to TRBJ1-1; TRBD1 might be the D (6 bases). V dropped 4 bases and J dropped 6 bases, with 12 bases sitting between them. Germline V gives CDR1 SGHAT, CDR2 FQNNGV. There are 13 residues in the CDR3. Here the CDR3 reads CASSSNRVPEAFF. CDR3 sequence (DNA): TGTGCCAGCAGCTCCAACAGGGTTCCTGAAGCTTTCTTT.

The chain has TRBV29-1 and TRBJ2-7; D not certain. The CDR3 totals 13 residues. Trimming removed 6 bases from V and 0 bases from J, with 12 bases in between. Germline V CDR1 and CDR2: SQVTM, ANQGSEA. DNA of the CDR3: TGCAGCGTACACAGCCCCGACTCCTACGAGCAGTACTTC. It specifies CSVHSPDSYEQYF.

This sequence joins TRBV5-1 and TRBJ2-1, with a tentative D call TRBD2 (7 bases). CDR1 and CDR2 (germline): SGHRS, YFSETQ. This CDR3 is 17 amino acids long. The germline V and J ends were trimmed by 2 bases and 0 bases, with 15 bases remaining between them. The CDR3 coding sequence is TGCGCCAGCAGCTTTGAGGGAGGGGGTCTCTCCTACAATGAGCAGTTCTTC. It codes for CASSFEGGGLSYNEQFF.

This chain connects TRBV4-3 to TRBJ2-7; 8 bases align to TRBD1. Germline V lookup: CDR1 LGHNA, CDR2 YSLEER. This CDR3 spans 15 amino acids. V shed 4 bases, J shed 2 bases, and the junction held 7 bases outside the gene matches. Here the CDR3 DNA reads TGCGCCAGCAGCCTAGGACAGGGAATGGCCTACGAGCAGTACTTC. Translating it yields CASSLGQGMAYEQYF.

A single count supports this clone. This chain joins TRBV27 and TRBJ1-1; D not certain. Trimming removed 3 bases from V and 1 base from J, with 12 bases in between. The CDR3 is 15 amino acids. The V gene's germline CDR1 is MNHEY and CDR2 SMNVEV (reference sequence). The CDR3 region is CASSFSPSQNTEAFF. CDR3 nucleotides: TGTGCCAGCAGTTTTAGCCCCAGTCAGAACACTGAAGCTTTCTTT.

The chain couples TRBV7-2 to TRBJ2-1; D not resolved. The CDR3 is 13 residues long. The ends were cut back, 5 bases at V and 6 bases at J, with 11 bases in the middle. From germline, CDR1 is SGHTA and CDR2 FQGNSA. Here the CDR3 DNA reads TGTGCCAGCAGCCCCCGTGTCCGCAATGAGCAGTTCTTC. Its translation is CASSPRVRNEQFF.

The rearrangement joins TRBV7-9 to TRBJ2-3; D might be TRBD2 (6 bases). Germline CDR1 SEHNR, CDR2 FQNEAQ (reference sequence). Deletions cut 2 bases from V and 5 bases from J, with 14 bases between. This CDR3 contains 15 residues. The CDR3 loop reads CASSLMGRDGDTQYF. DNA of the CDR3: TGTGCCAGCAGCTTAATGGGGCGGGATGGAGATACGCAGTATTTT.

The rearrangement joins TRBV6-4 to TRBJ2-3; TRBD2 is a possible D gene (6 bases). V lost 0 bases to trimming and J lost 7 bases, with 11 bases between them. The CDR3 loop spans 14 amino acids. The germline CDR1 and CDR2 sequences are MRHNA and SNTAGT. CDR3 residues: CASSDSIRGYTQYF. The CDR3 DNA sequence: TGTGCCAGCAGTGACTCGATTCGGGGGTATACGCAGTATTTT.

The V and J genes are TRBV20-1 and TRBJ2-1; D is ambiguous. The CDR3 consists of 13 residues. Germline CDR1 reads DFQATT; CDR2 reads SNEGSKA (reference sequence). Trimming shortened V by 3 bases and J by 0 bases, and 6 bases separated the two germline ends. The CDR3 region is CSASGGSYNEQFF. Here the CDR3 DNA reads TGCAGTGCTAGTGGCGGCTCCTACAATGAGCAGTTCTTC.

The CDR3 bases are TGTGCCAGCAGCACCGGACTCGCGGAGTACTTC. It translates to CASSTGLAEYF. The rearrangement joins TRBV5-5 to TRBJ2-4, with D possibly being TRBD2 (5 bases). The CDR3 sequence is 11 residues long. The germline V gene has CDR1 SGHKS and CDR2 YYEKEE (reference sequence). V dropped 4 bases and J dropped 14 bases, with 13 bases sitting between them.

The chain employs TRBV2 and TRBJ2-2; D tentatively reads TRBD1 or TRBD2 (5 bases each). Between the trimmed V and J ends, which lost 7 bases and 3 bases, there was a span of 18 bases. The length of the CDR3 is 16 residues. The germline V gene has CDR1 SNHLY and CDR2 FYNNEI. The CDR3 DNA reads TGTGCCAGCACCAAGAGGGGTGATTCGTACACCGGGGAGCTGTTTTTT. It yields the protein CASTKRGDSYTGELFF.